Listed here are 3 T cell receptor beta chains from one sample, sequenced in a study of T cell changes during pregnancy in multiple sclerosis. TCRdb's table, derived via immunoSEQ multiplex PCR, lists solely in-frame clones and lacks some. The table includes 25,000 to 40,000 clones, approximately 91% detected once. The sample consisted of CD8+ T cells from peripheral blood mononuclear cells, taken in the second trimester of pregnancy. All receptors come from a female donor with multiple sclerosis, enrolled in a pregnancy study.

This clone was recorded many times. The V call is TRBV27, the J call TRBJ2-7, with D possibly being TRBD2 (6 bases). Germline V gives CDR1 MNHEY, CDR2 SMNVEV (reference sequence). CDR3 length: 16 residues. V was trimmed by 6 bases and J by 3 bases, leaving 21 bases between them. The DNA for the CDR3 is TGTGCCAGCAGACCTTCCCCGGGAGCGAGGGACTACGAGCAGTACTTC. Residues: CASRPSPGARDYEQYF.

Here the CDR3 reads CASSKRESGTDTQYF. The CDR3 DNA sequence: TGTGCCAGCAGTAAGCGGGAGTCGGGAACAGATACGCAGTATTTT. The chain recombines TRBV28 with TRBJ2-3; TRBD2 matches at 8 bases. From germline, CDR1 is MDHEN and CDR2 SYDVKM. The J segment lost 3 bases and the V segment lost 5 bases, leaving 7 bases of the junction unmatched. CDR3 length: 15 residues.

The genes are TRBV6-5 and TRBJ2-7, with TRBD2 identical over 11 bases. Germline values: CDR1 MNHEY, CDR2 SVGAGI. The CDR3 is made up of 15 amino acids. The ends lost 10 bases at V and 1 base at J; junction bases unmatched: 9. In DNA, the CDR3 is TGTGCCACCACTGAGGGGACTAGCGGATCCTACGAGCAGTACTTC. As protein: CATTEGTSGSYEQYF.